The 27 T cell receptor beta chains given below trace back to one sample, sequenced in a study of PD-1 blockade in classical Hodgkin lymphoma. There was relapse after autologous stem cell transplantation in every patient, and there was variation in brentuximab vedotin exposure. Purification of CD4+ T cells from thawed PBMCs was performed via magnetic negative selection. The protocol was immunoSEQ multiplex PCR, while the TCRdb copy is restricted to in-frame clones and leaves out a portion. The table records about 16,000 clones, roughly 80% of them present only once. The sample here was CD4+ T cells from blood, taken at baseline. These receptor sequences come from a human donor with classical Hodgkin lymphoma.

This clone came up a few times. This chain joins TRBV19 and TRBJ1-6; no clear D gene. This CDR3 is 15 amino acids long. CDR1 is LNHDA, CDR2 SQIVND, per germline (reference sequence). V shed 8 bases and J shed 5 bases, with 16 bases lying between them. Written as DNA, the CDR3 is TGTGCCAGTCATAACCCCCTTTGGAATAATTCACCCCTCCACTTT. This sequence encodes CASHNPLWNNSPLHF.

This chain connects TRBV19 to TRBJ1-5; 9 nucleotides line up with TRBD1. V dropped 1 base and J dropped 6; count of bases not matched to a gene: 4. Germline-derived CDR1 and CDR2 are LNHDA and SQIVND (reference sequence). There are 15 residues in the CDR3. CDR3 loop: CASSIGLTGGQPQHF. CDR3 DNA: TGTGCCAGTAGTATAGGCCTGACAGGGGGTCAGCCCCAGCATTTT.

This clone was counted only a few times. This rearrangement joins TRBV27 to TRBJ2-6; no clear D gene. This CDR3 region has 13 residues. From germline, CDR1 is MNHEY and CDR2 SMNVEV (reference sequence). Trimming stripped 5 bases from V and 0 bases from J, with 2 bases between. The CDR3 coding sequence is TGTGCCAGCAGTACCTCTGGGGCCAACGTCCTGACTTTC. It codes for CASSTSGANVLTF.

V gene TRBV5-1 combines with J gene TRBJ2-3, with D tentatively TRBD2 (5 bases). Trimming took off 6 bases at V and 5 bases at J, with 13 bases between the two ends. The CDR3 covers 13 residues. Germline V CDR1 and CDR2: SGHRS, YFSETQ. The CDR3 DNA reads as TGCGCCAGCAAGACGGCGGGCCGAGATACGCAGTATTTT. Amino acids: CASKTAGRDTQYF.

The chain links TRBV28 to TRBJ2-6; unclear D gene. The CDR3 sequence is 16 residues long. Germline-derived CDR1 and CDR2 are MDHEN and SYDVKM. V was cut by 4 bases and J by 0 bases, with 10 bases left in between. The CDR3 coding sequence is TGTGCCAGCAGTTCTCCGGGTTCCTCTGGGGCCAACGTCCTGACTTTC. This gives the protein CASSSPGSSGANVLTF.

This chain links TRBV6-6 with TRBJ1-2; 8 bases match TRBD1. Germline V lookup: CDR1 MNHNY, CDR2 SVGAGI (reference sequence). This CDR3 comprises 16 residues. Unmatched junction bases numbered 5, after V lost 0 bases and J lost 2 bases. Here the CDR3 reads CASSYSGTGANYGYTF. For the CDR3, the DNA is TGTGCCAGCAGTTACTCCGGGACAGGAGCGAACTATGGCTACACCTTC.

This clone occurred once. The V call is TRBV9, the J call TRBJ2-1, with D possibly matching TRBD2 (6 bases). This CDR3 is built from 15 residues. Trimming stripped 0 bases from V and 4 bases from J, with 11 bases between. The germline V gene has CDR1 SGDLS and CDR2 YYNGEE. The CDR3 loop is CASSVDGGNYNEQFF. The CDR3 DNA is TGTGCCAGCAGCGTAGATGGGGGGAATTACAATGAGCAGTTCTTC.

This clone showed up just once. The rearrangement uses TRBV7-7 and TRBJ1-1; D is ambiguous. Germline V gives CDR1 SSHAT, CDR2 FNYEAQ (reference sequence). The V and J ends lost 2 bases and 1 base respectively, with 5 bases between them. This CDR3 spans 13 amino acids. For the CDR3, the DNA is TGTGCCAGCAGCTTAAGCCAGAACACTGAAGCTTTCTTT. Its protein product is CASSLSQNTEAFF.

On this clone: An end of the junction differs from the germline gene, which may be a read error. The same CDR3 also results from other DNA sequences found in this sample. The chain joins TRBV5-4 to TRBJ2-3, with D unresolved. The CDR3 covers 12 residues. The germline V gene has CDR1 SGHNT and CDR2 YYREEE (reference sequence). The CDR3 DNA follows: TGCGCCAGCAGCTCCCCAGCAGATACGCAGTATTTT. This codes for CASSSPADTQYF.

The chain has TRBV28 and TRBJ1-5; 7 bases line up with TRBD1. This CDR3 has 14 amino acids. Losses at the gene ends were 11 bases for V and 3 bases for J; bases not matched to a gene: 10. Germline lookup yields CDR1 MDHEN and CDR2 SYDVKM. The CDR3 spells CAANRGNNNQPQHF. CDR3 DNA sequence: TGTGCCGCGAACAGGGGAAATAACAATCAGCCCCAGCATTTT.

CDR3 DNA sequence: TGCGCCAGCAGCTGGGGGACATCGTCCGTCTACGAGCAGTACTTC. Protein sequence: CASSWGTSSVYEQYF. This sequence joins TRBV5-1 and TRBJ2-7; D possibly corresponds to TRBD1 (6 bases). The CDR3 runs to 15 residues. Germline V gives CDR1 SGHRS, CDR2 YFSETQ. Trimming stripped 3 bases from V and 3 bases from J, with 16 bases between.

CDR3 sequence reads: CASSPDGTGREKLFF. For the CDR3, the DNA is TGCGCCAGCAGCCCGGACGGGACAGGGAGGGAAAAACTGTTTTTT. V usage is TRBV4-1 and J usage is TRBJ1-4, with 9 bases matching TRBD1. V was pared by 4 bases and J by 8 bases, with 8 bases of the junction left unmatched. Germline V gene sequence: CDR1 MGHRA, CDR2 YSYEKL. The CDR3 loop spans 15 amino acids.

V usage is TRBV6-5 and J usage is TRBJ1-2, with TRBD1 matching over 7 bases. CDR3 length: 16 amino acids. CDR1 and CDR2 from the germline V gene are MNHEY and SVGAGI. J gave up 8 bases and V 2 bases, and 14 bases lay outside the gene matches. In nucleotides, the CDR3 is TGTGCCAGCAGTTACCACCGACAGGGCCTAAACGGGGGCTACACCTTC. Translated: CASSYHRQGLNGGYTF.

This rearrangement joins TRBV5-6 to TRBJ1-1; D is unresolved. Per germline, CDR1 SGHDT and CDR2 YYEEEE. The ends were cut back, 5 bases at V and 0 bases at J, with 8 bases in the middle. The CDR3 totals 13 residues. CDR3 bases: TGTGCCAGCAGGGGCTCCATGAACACTGAAGCTTTCTTT. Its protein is CASRGSMNTEAFF. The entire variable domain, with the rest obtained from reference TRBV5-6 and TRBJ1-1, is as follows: DAGVTQSPTHLIKTRGQQVTLRCSPKSGHDTVSWYQQALGQGPQFIFQYYEEEERQRGNFPDRFSGHQFPNYSSELNVNALLLGDSALYLCASRGSMNTEAFFGQGTRLTVV.

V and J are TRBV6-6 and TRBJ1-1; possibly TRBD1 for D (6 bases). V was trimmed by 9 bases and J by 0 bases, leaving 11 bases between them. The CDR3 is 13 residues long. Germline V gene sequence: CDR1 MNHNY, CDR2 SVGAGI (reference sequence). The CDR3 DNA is TGTGCCAGTCTAAGGGGGATGAACACTGAAGCTTTCTTT. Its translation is CASLRGMNTEAFF.

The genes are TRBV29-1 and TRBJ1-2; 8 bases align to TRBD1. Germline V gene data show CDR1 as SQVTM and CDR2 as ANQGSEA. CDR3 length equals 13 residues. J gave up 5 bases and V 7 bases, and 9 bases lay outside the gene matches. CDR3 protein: CSAQNRQGYGYTF. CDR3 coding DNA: TGCAGCGCCCAGAACCGACAGGGGTATGGCTACACCTTC. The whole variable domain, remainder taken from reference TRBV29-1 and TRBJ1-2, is SAVISQKPSRDICQRGTSLTIQCQVDSQVTMMFWYRQQPGQSLTLIATANQGSEATYESGFVIDKFPISRPNLTFSTLTVSNMSPEDSSIYLCSAQNRQGYGYTFGSGTRLTVV.

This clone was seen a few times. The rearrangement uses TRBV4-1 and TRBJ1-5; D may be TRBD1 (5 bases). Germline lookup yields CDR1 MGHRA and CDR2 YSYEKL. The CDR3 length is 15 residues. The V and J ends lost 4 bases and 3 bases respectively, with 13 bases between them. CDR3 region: CASSPRGVNNQPQHF. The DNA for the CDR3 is TGCGCCAGCAGCCCTAGAGGGGTGAACAATCAGCCCCAGCATTTT.

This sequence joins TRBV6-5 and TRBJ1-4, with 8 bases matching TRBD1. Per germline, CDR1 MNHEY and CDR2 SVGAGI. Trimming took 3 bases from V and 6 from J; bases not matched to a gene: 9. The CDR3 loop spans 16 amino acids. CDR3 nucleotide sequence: TGTGCCAGCAGTTATTTAACAGGGGGAATCTATGAAAAACTGTTTTTT. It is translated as CASSYLTGGIYEKLFF.

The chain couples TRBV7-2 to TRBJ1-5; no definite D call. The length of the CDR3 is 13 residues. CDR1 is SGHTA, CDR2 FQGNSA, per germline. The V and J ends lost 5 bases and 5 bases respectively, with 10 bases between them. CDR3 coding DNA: TGTGCCAGCAGCCTTACGGGGTATCAGCCCCAGCATTTT. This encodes CASSLTGYQPQHF.

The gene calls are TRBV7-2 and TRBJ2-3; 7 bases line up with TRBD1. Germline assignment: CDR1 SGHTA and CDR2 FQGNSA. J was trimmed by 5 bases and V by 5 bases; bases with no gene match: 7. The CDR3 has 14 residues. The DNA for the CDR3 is TGTGCCAGCAGCATAACAGGGGCCCAAGATACGCAGTATTTT. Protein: CASSITGAQDTQYF.

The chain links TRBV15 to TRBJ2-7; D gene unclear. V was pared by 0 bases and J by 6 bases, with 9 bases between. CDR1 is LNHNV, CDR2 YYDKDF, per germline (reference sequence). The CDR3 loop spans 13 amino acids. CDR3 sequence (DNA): TGTGCCACCAGCAGAGACAGTGGGTTCGAGCAGTACTTC. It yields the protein CATSRDSGFEQYF.

CDR3 amino acids: CASSPTTVGVGYTF. As DNA, the CDR3 is TGTGCCAGCTCACCGACGACAGTGGGGGTGGGCTACACCTTC. The chain uses TRBV18 and TRBJ1-2; D perhaps matches TRBD1 (5 bases). CDR1 is KGHSH, CDR2 LQKENI, per germline. This CDR3 has 14 residues. The V gene lost 3 bases and the J gene lost 8 bases, with 16 bases spanning the gap.

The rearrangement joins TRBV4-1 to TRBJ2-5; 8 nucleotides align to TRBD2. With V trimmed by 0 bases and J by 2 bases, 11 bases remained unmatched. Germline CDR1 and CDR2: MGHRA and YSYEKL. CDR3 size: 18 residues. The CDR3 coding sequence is TGCGCCAGCAGCCAAGAGTGGTGGACGGGGGGGCTACAAGAGACCCAGTACTTC. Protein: CASSQEWWTGGLQETQYF.

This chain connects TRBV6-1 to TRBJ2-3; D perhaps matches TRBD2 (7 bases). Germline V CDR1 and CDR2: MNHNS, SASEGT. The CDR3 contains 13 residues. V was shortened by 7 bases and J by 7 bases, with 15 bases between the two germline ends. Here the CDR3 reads CASKWGGPNTQYF. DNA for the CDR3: TGTGCCAGCAAGTGGGGGGGCCCGAATACGCAGTATTTT.

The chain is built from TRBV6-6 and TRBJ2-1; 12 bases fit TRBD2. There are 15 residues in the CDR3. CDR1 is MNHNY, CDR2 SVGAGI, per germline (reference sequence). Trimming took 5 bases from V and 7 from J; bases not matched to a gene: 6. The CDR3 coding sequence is TGTGCCAGCAGTCCTCTAGCGGGAGGGGGAAATGAGCAGTTCTTC. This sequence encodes CASSPLAGGGNEQFF.

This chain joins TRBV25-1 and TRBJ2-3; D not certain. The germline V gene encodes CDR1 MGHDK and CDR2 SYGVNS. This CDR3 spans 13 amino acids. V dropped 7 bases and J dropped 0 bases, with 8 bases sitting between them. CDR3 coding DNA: TGTGCCAGCATGGCCGGTAGCACAGATACGCAGTATTTT. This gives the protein CASMAGSTDTQYF.

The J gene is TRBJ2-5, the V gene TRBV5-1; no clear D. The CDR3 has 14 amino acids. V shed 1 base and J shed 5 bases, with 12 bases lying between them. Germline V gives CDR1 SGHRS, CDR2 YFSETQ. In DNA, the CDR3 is TGCGCCAGCAGCTTGAGTTGGGGTCGTGAGACCCAGTACTTC. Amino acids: CASSLSWGRETQYF. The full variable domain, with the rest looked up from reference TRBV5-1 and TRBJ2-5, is KAGVTQTPRYLIKTRGQQVTLSCSPISGHRSVSWYQQTPGQGLQFLFEYFSETQRNKGNFPGRFSGRQFSNSRSEMNVSTLELGDSALYLCASSLSWGRETQYFGPGTRLLVL.